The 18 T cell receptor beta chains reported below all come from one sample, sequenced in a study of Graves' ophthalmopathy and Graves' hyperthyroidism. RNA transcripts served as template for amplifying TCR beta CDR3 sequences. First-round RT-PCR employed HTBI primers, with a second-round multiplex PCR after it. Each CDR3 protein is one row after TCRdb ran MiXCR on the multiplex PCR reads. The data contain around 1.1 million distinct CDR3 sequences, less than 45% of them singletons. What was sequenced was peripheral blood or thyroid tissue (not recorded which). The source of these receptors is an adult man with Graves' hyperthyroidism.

The CDR3 DNA sequence: TGCGCCAGCACCCCAGACAGGGTGGCTAACTATGGCTACACCTTC. It specifies CASTPDRVANYGYTF. This chain links TRBV5-1 with TRBJ1-2; 7 nucleotides line up with TRBD1. The CDR3 has 15 residues. The J segment lost 0 bases and the V segment lost 6 bases, leaving 8 bases of the junction unmatched. From germline, CDR1 is SGHRS and CDR2 YFSETQ.

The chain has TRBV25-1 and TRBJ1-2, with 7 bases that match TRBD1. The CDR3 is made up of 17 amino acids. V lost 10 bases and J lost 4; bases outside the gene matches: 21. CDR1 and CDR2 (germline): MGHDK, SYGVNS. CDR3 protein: CATNQAPIQGKLYGYTF. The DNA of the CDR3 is TGTGCCACCAACCAGGCTCCTATACAGGGGAAGCTCTATGGCTACACCTTC.

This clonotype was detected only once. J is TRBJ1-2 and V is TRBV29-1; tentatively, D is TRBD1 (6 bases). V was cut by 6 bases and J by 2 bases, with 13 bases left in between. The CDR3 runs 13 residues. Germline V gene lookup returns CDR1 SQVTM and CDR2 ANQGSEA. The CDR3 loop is CSVVPRGNYGYTF. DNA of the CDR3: TGCAGCGTCGTTCCGAGGGGGAACTATGGCTACACCTTC.

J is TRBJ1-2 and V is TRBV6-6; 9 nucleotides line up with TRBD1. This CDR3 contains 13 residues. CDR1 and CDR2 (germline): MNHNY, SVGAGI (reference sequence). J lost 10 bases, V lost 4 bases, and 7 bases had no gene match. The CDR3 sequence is CASSSGTGWDYTF. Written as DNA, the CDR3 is TGTGCCAGCAGTTCCGGGACAGGGTGGGACTACACCTTC.

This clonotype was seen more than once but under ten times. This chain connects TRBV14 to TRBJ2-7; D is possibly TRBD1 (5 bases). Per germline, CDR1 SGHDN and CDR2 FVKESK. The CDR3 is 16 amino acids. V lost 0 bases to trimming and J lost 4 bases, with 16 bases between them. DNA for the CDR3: TGTGCCAGCAGCCAAGATTTCGTAAACAGGCTTTACGAGCAGTACTTC. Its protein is CASSQDFVNRLYEQYF. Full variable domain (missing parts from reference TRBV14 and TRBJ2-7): EAGVTQFPSHSVIEKGQTVTLRCDPISGHDNLYWYRRVMGKEIKFLLHFVKESKQDESGMPNNRFLAERTGGTYSTLKVQPAELEDSGVYFCASSQDFVNRLYEQYFGPGTRLTVT.

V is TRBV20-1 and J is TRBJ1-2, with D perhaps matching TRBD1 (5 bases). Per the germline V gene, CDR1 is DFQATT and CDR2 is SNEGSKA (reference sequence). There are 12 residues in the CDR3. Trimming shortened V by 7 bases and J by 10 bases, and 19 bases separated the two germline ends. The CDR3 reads CSGKTSGAAYTF. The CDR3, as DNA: TGCAGTGGAAAAACTAGCGGGGCTGCCTACACCTTC.

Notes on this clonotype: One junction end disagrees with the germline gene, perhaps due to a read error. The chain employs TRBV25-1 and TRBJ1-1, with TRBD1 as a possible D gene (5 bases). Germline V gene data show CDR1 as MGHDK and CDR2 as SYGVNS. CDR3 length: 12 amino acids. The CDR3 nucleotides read TGTGCCAGCAGTGAATCGGGACCTGAGGCTTTCTTT. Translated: CASSESGPEAFF.

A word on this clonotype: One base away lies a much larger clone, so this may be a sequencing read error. CDR3 sequence reads: CASSSRDSYDYTF. CDR3 nucleotide sequence: TGTGCCAGCAGTTCCCGGGACAGCTATGACTACACCTTC. V is TRBV12-3 or TRBV12-4 and J is TRBJ1-2; 7 bases match TRBD1. This CDR3 spans 13 amino acids.

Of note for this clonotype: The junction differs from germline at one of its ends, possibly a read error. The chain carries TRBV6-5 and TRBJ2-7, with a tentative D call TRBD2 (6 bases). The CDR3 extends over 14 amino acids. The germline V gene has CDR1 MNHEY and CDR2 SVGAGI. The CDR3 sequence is CASKFSDWSGEHYF. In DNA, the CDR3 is TGTGCCAGCAAATTCTCGGACTGGTCGGGGGAGCATTACTTC.

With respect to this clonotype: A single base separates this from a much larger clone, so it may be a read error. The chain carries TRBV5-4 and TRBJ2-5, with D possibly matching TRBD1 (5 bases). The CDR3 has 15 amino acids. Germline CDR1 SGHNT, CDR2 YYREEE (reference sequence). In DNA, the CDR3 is TGTGCCAGCAGCTTGTCCAGGGTAGGGGAAGAGACCCGGTACTTC. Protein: CASSLSRVGEETRYF.

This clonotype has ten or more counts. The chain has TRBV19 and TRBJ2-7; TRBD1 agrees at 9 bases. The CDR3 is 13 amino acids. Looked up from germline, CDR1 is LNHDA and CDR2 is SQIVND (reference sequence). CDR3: CASGQGIAYEQYF. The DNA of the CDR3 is TGTGCATCGGGACAGGGTATCGCCTACGAGCAGTACTTC. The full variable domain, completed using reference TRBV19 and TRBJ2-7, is DGGITQSPKYLFRKEGQNVTLSCEQNLNHDAMYWYRQDPGQGLRLIYYSQIVNDFQKGDIAEGYSVSREKKESFPLTVTSAQKNPTAFYLCASGQGIAYEQYFGPGTRLTVT.

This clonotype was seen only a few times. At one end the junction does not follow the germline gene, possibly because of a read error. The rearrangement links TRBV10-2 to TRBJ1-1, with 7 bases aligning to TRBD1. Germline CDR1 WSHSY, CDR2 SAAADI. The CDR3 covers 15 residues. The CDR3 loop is CASSDLREGAGEAFF. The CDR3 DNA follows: TGTGCCAGCAGTGATCTGAGGGAGGGGGCCGGTGAAGCTTTCTTT.

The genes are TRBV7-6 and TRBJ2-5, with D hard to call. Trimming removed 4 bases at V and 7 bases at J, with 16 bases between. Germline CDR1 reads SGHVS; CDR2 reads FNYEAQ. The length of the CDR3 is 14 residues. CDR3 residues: CASSSGVGKVTQYF. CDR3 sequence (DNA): TGTGCCAGCAGCTCTGGAGTGGGGAAAGTGACCCAGTACTTC.

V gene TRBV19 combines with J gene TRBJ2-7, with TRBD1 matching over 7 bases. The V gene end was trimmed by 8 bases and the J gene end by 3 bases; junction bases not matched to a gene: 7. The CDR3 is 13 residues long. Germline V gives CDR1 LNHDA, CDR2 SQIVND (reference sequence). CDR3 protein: CASAPGQNYEQYF. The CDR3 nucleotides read TGTGCCAGTGCCCCGGGACAGAACTACGAGCAGTACTTC. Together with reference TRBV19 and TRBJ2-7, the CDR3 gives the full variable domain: DGGITQSPKYLFRKEGQNVTLSCEQNLNHDAMYWYRQDPGQGLRLIYYSQIVNDFQKGDIAEGYSVSREKKESFPLTVTSAQKNPTAFYLCASAPGQNYEQYFGPGTRLTVT.

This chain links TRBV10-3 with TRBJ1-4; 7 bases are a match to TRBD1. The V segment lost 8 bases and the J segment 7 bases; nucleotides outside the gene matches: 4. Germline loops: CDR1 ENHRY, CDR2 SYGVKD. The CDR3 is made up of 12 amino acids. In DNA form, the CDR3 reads TGTGCCATCGGCTCAGGGGGTGAAAAACTGTTTTTT. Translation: CAIGSGGEKLFF.

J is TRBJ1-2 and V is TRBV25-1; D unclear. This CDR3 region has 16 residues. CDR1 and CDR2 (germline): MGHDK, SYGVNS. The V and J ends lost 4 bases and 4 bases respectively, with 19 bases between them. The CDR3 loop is CASSARDPTLAYGYTF. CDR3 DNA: TGTGCCAGCAGTGCTAGAGACCCCACCCTGGCCTATGGCTACACCTTC.

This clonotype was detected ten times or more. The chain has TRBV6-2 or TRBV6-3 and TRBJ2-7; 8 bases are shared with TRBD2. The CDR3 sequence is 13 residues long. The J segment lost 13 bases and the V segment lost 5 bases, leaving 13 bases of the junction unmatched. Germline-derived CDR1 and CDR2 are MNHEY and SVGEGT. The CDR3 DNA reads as TGTGCCAGCAGTCCAGCGGGAGTTTCAGGAGCTTACTTC. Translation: CASSPAGVSGAYF.

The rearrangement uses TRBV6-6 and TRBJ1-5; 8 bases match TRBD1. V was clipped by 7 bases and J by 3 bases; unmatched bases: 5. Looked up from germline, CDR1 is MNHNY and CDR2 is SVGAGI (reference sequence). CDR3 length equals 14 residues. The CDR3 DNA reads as TGTGCCAGCAAAAAGGACAGGGCCAATCAGCCCCAGCATTTT. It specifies CASKKDRANQPQHF.